This TCR beta chain was captured by sequencing in a study of chemoradiotherapy in HPV16-positive cancers. Study conclusions and caveats: Candidate HPV-specific clones and E7-related TCR motifs grew in tumor during treatment.

This table comes from immunoSEQ multiplex PCR, and its TCRdb copy is limited to in-frame clones, with some not included. The sample holds roughly 20,000 clones, approximately 80% seen once. Regarding this clone: Antigen specificity is unknown.

Source: blood, taken from a patient who underwent chemoradiotherapy. This TCR derives from a human donor with HPV-associated anogenital cancer.

Written as DNA, the CDR3 is TGTGCCAGCAGTTTTTTCGGCGGGGGAAGCACAGATACGCAGTATTTT. Its translation is CASSFFGGGSTDTQYF. V gene TRBV5-5 combines with J gene TRBJ2-3; 7 bases are a match to TRBD2. CDR1 is SGHKS, CDR2 YYEKEE, per germline (reference sequence). The V and J ends lost 5 bases and 0 bases, in that order; junction bases with no gene match: 9. This CDR3 is 16 amino acids long.